The 4 T cell receptor beta chains below come from one sample, sequenced in a study of blood T cell repertoires in COVID-19. Generated by immunoSEQ multiplex PCR, the TCRdb table keeps only in-frame clones and is missing some. The sample has 340,000 or so clones, around 87% seen once. Sequenced input: peripheral blood. The receptor source for this set is a man in his fifties with active or convalescent COVID-19.

This chain links TRBV5-1 with TRBJ2-1; possibly TRBD2 for D (5 bases). Trimming cost V 4 bases and J 0 bases, with 14 bases left between them. Germline V gives CDR1 SGHRS, CDR2 YFSETQ. The CDR3 runs 16 residues. The CDR3 region has the DNA TGCGCCAGCAGCGGAGGACTCCATAGCTCCTACAATGAGCAGTTCTTC. Amino acids: CASSGGLHSSYNEQFF.

CDR3 sequence (DNA): TGTGCCAGCAGCTTATTGGGGAGGACTGAAGCTTTCTTT. It encodes CASSLLGRTEAFF. V usage is TRBV7-9 and J usage is TRBJ1-1; D is unresolved. Trimming took 2 bases from V and 5 from J, leaving 9 bases between them. Per the germline V gene, CDR1 is SEHNR and CDR2 is FQNEAQ (reference sequence). The CDR3 runs 13 residues.

V and J are TRBV7-6 and TRBJ2-3, with D perhaps TRBD2 (6 bases). The germline gives CDR1 SGHVS, CDR2 FNYEAQ. V lost 3 bases and J 0 bases, leaving 10 bases between the germline ends. The CDR3 has 15 residues. The DNA for the CDR3 is TGTGCCAGCAGCTTCTCTAGCGTCAGCACAGATACGCAGTATTTT. This codes for CASSFSSVSTDTQYF.

This clone was found once. This chain joins TRBV29-1 and TRBJ2-5, with a tentative D call TRBD2 (6 bases). The CDR3 covers 13 residues. V lost 6 bases to trimming and J lost 5 bases, with 16 bases between them. Per germline, CDR1 SQVTM and CDR2 ANQGSEA. CDR3 loop: CSVAPGGKETQYF. CDR3 sequence (DNA): TGCAGCGTCGCGCCTGGGGGGAAGGAGACCCAGTACTTC. The whole variable domain, filled in from reference TRBV29-1 and TRBJ2-5, reads SAVISQKPSRDICQRGTSLTIQCQVDSQVTMMFWYRQQPGQSLTLIATANQGSEATYESGFVIDKFPISRPNLTFSTLTVSNMSPEDSSIYLCSVAPGGKETQYFGPGTRLLVL.